The TCR beta chain described here comes from a study of cytomegalovirus exposure and HLA in healthy donors. Germline lookup yields CDR1 SGDLS and CDR2 YYNGEE. Trimming pared 3 bases from V and 0 bases from J, leaving 8 bases between. The CDR3 runs to 14 residues. Sequencing was performed with immunoSEQ multiplex PCR; in TCRdb, only in-frame clones are kept and a portion is missing. The sample shows 150,000 to 160,000 clones, around nine tenths of them seen only once. Sequencing input: PBMCs. This clonotype originated in a man between 18 and 29 years old in good health and CMV-seropositive. The J gene is TRBJ2-3, the V gene TRBV9; unclear D gene. The CDR3 DNA reads as TGTGCCAGCAGCGACTCATTAAGCACAGATACGCAGTATTTT. It is translated as CASSDSLSTDTQYF.